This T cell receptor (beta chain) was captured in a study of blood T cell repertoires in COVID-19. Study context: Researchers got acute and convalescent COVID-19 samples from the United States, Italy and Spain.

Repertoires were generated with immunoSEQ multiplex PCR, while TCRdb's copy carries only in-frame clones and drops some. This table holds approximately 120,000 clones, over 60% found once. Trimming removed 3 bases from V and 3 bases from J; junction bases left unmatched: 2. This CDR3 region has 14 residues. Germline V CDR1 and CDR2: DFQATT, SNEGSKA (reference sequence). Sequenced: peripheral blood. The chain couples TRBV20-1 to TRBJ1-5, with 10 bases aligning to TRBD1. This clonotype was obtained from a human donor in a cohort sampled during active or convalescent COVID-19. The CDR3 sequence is CSASGTGVNQPQHF. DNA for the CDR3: TGCAGTGCTAGTGGGACAGGGGTCAATCAGCCCCAGCATTTT.